The entry below describes one T cell receptor (beta chain). Its antigen is still unknown. The sample originates from a study of cytomegalovirus exposure and HLA in healthy donors. Whole-study findings and limits: Most of the TCR beta V segments (in an earlier analysis) were productive either about 87% or about 30% of the time. Reportedly, cytomegalovirus status was diagnosed with high sensitivity and specificity.

A multiplex PCR was run with 60 Vbeta primers and 13 Jbeta primers. The assay was immunoSEQ multiplex PCR, and TCRdb's table has in-frame clones only and misses some. The sample lists some 100,000 clones, approximately 77% occurring once. There are 15 residues in the CDR3. From germline, CDR1 is LGHNA and CDR2 YSLEER. V lost 0 bases and J lost 5, with 13 bases in between. The sequenced material came from PBMCs. V gene TRBV4-3 combines with J gene TRBJ1-2; no firm D call. The clonotype originates from a male donor in good health and CMV-seropositive. The CDR3 sequence is CASSQDRATRYGYTF. CDR3 nucleotide sequence: TGCGCCAGCAGCCAAGATAGAGCTACGAGGTATGGCTACACCTTC.